The 8 T cell receptor beta chains presented below share a single source sample, sequenced in a study of T cell repertoires in cytomegalovirus infection. Each CDR3 protein gets one entry after TCRdb re-called the reads with MiXCR. The data show about 350,000 distinct CDR3 sequences, nearly 35% seen once. No antigen has been assigned to these receptors. This specimen consisted of cultured PBMCs, obtained from culture after CMV antigen stimulation. These TCRs come from a human donor in good health (CMV status not recorded). Some clones in this sample may be carry-over from other donors' samples.

The rearrangement uses TRBV19 and TRBJ1-5, with 9 bases fitting TRBD1. The junction had 10 bases not matched to a gene; V was cut back by 3 bases and J by 4 bases. There are 17 residues in the CDR3. CDR1 LNHDA and CDR2 SQIVND come from the germline V gene (reference sequence). The DNA for the CDR3 is TGTGCCAGTAGTATCCAAACAGGGGGCGGCCGAAATCAGCCCCAGCATTTT. This codes for CASSIQTGGGRNQPQHF.

In DNA form, the CDR3 reads TGTGCCAGCAGCCCGACGGGATCGACGACGACCCAGTACTTC. It codes for CASSPTGSTTTQYF. This sequence joins TRBV11-2 and TRBJ2-5; possibly TRBD2 for D (5 bases). Germline V gene sequence: CDR1 SGHAT, CDR2 FQNNGV. This CDR3 is 14 amino acids long. V shed 5 bases and J shed 7 bases, with 17 bases lying between them. Supplemented by reference TRBV11-2 and TRBJ2-5, the full variable domain reads EAGVAQSPRYKIIEKRQSVAFWCNPISGHATLYWYQQILGQGPKLLIQFQNNGVVDDSQLPKDRFSAERLKGVDSTLKIQPAKLEDSAVYLCASSPTGSTTTQYFGPGTRLLVL.

The table lists this clonotype with a few counts. The chain employs TRBV6-5 and TRBJ1-2, with 7 bases fitting TRBD1. This CDR3 comprises 13 residues. V dropped 6 bases and J dropped 8; count of bases not matched to a gene: 9. Germline-derived CDR1 and CDR2 are MNHEY and SVGAGI. This CDR3 reads CASRPQGLGGYTF. In DNA, the CDR3 is TGTGCCAGCAGGCCACAGGGGCTCGGCGGCTACACCTTC.

Ten or more counts support this clonotype. V is TRBV7-2 and J is TRBJ1-5; D is unclear. V shed 3 bases and J shed 2 bases, with 11 bases lying between them. Germline CDR1 SGHTA, CDR2 FQGNSA. The CDR3 contains 15 residues. CDR3 nucleotides: TGTGCCAGCAGCTTTCAGGTTAGGGGCAATCAGCCCCAGCATTTT. This sequence encodes CASSFQVRGNQPQHF. Drawing the rest from reference TRBV7-2 and TRBJ1-5, the complete variable domain is GAGVSQSPSNKVTEKGKDVELRCDPISGHTALYWYRQSLGQGLEFLIYFQGNSAPDKSGLPSDRFSAERTGGSVSTLTIQRTQQEDSAVYLCASSFQVRGNQPQHFGDGTRLSIL.

This chain uses TRBV5-1 with TRBJ2-4; TRBD1 is a possible D gene (5 bases). The CDR3 loop spans 14 amino acids. CDR1 and CDR2 (germline): SGHRS, YFSETQ. V shed 4 bases and J shed 2 bases, with 10 bases lying between them. The CDR3 DNA is TGCGCCAGCAGCCCCCAGGGAACCAAAAACATTCAGTACTTC. It yields the protein CASSPQGTKNIQYF.

This clonotype was found a few times. This sequence joins TRBV4-2 and TRBJ1-2; 7 bases align to TRBD1. J lost 7 bases, V lost 3 bases, and 11 bases had no gene match. The CDR3 runs 15 residues. Germline CDR1 and CDR2: LGHNA and YNFKEQ. In DNA form, the CDR3 reads TGTGCCAGCAGCCATTCTGGACAGGCGCCTCGTGGCTACACCTTC. It yields the protein CASSHSGQAPRGYTF.

This clonotype was seen once. One base away lies a much larger clone, so this may be a sequencing read error. The chain uses TRBV7-8 and TRBJ2-3; D uncertain. Germline V gene sequence: CDR1 SGHVS, CDR2 FQNEAQ. The CDR3 sequence is 15 residues long. CDR3 in DNA: TGTGTCAGCAGCTGGGGAACGCTCGATACAGATACGCAGTATTTT. Amino acids: CVSSWGTLDTDTQYF.

This clonotype appeared a few times. The V and J genes are TRBV6-1 and TRBJ1-5; no firm D call. The V gene lost 3 bases and the J gene lost 0 bases, with 21 bases spanning the gap. CDR3 length: 19 residues. Germline CDR1 reads MNHNS; CDR2 reads SASEGT. For the CDR3, the DNA is TGTGCCAGCAGTGATCTCCATACGGGGTTACTATATAGCAATCAGCCCCAGCATTTT. This translates into CASSDLHTGLLYSNQPQHF.